This TCR beta chain was identified in a study of T cell responses to AZD1222 COVID-19 vaccine. Points from the study as a whole: In a largely white British group with more females than males, clonal diversity was possibly underestimated.

Details on this clone: Antigen: not known.

The germline V gene has CDR1 SGHDT and CDR2 YYEEEE. The CDR3 is 15 amino acids. V shed 5 bases and J shed 7 bases, with 16 bases lying between them. The data were produced by immunoSEQ multiplex PCR, yet TCRdb's version contains in-frame clones alone and is incomplete. The top ten clones hold less than 20% of a sample with around 100,000 clones, roughly 90% of them seen once. The TCR sequence derives from an adult in good health. Sequencing was performed on peripheral blood, taken on day 0 of AZD1222 vaccination. The rearrangement links TRBV5-6 to TRBJ1-6, with D perhaps TRBD1 (5 bases). This CDR3 reads CASRPTGTVNSPLHF. Written as DNA, the CDR3 is TGTGCCAGCAGACCCACCGGGACGGTAAATTCACCCCTCCACTTT.